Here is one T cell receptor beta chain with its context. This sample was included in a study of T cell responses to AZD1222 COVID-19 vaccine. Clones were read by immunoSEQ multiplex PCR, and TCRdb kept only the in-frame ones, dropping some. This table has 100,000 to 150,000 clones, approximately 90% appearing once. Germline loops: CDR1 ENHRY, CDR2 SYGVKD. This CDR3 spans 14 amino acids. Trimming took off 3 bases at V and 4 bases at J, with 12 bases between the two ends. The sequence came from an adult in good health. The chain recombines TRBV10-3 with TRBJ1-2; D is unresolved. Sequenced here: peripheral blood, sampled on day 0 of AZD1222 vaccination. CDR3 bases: TGTGCCATCAGTGACTCTCGGCCTTTCTATGGCTACACCTTC. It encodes CAISDSRPFYGYTF.